This TCR beta chain is from a study of cytomegalovirus exposure and HLA in healthy donors. PCR amplification relied on 60 Vbeta primers (plus 13 Jbeta primers). Assay used: immunoSEQ multiplex PCR; TCRdb lists only in-frame clones, some missing. The sample holds 90,000 to 120,000 clones; approximately 76% are singletons and the top ten take about 2.5%. Germline V gene sequence: CDR1 SQVTM, CDR2 ANQGSEA. Between the trimmed V and J ends, which lost 2 bases and 8 bases, there was a span of 15 bases. The CDR3 runs 14 residues. The rearrangement joins TRBV29-1 to TRBJ1-4; D gene uncertain. The sequencing input was PBMCs. This receptor was identified in a man between 18 and 29 years old in good health and CMV-seronegative. The CDR3 region has the DNA TGCAGCGTTGAACTTTCCGGGAATGGAGAAAAACTGTTTTTT. Its protein product is CSVELSGNGEKLFF.